The clone carrying this T cell receptor (beta chain) has at least ten counts. Its specificity is not known. Stated time point: newly diagnosed GD, antithyroid drugs for less than 3 months. RNA isolated from PBMCs was used to make the TCR library. Recruitment took place at an endocrinology department in Xi'an, China. The sample belongs to a study of regulatory T cells in long-lasting Graves disease. Study findings and constraints: The TCR repertoire of persistent Graves' patients was less diverse than that of newly diagnosed ones. Sample size was small, which may have lowered accuracy.

Through Arm-PCR of CDR3 regions and iRepertoire HTBI primers, TCR beta libraries were built. As originally analysed: Gene usage covered 62 TRBV and 14 TRBJ segments. TCRdb independently ran MiXCR on the multiplex PCR reads; one entry per CDR3 protein. The V and J calls, along with clone size, are taken from TCRdb and not from the paper's own processing. The data contain around 480,000 distinct CDR3 sequences, around 15% of them singletons. CDR1 LGHDT and CDR2 YNNKEL come from the germline V gene (reference sequence). The CDR3 extends over 15 amino acids. V dropped 5 bases and J dropped 4; count of bases not matched to a gene: 8. This sample also belongs to another study, concerning T cells in Graves' hyperthyroidism and ophthalmopathy.

The clonotype comes from a man aged 40-49 years with Graves disease. The rearrangement joins TRBV3-1 to TRBJ2-1; 7 bases match TRBD2. Sequenced here: peripheral blood mononuclear cells (PBMCs), sampled at new diagnosis, from a patient treated with antithyroid drugs. The CDR3, as DNA: TGTGCCAGCAGCTTCGGGGGGAGGTGGTACAATGAGCAGTTCTTC. It encodes CASSFGGRWYNEQFF.